This T cell receptor beta chain was sequenced during a study of regulatory T cells in long-lasting Graves disease. Libraries of TCR beta came from iRepertoire HTBI primers plus Arm-PCR of CDR3 regions. MiXCR was run by TCRdb on the multiplex PCR reads, yielding one entry per CDR3 protein. In the table there are 600,000 to 650,000 distinct CDR3 sequences, 15% to 20% of which are singletons. The time point is: newly diagnosed GD, antithyroid drugs for less than 3 months. PBMC-extracted RNA yielded the TCR library. These records were also assigned to another study, of T cells in Graves' hyperthyroidism and ophthalmopathy.

The source was peripheral blood mononuclear cells (PBMCs), collected at new diagnosis, from a patient treated with antithyroid drugs. The receptor's source is a woman in her thirties with Graves disease.

The CDR3 protein is CASSLGMASEYNEQFF. The DNA of the CDR3 is TGTGCCAGCAGCTTAGGAATGGCTAGCGAATACAATGAGCAGTTCTTC. The chain joins TRBV11-3 to TRBJ2-1; D is perhaps TRBD2 (6 bases). V lost 1 base and J 4 bases, leaving 14 bases between the germline ends. CDR1 and CDR2 from the germline V gene are SGHNT and YENEEA. The CDR3 consists of 16 residues.